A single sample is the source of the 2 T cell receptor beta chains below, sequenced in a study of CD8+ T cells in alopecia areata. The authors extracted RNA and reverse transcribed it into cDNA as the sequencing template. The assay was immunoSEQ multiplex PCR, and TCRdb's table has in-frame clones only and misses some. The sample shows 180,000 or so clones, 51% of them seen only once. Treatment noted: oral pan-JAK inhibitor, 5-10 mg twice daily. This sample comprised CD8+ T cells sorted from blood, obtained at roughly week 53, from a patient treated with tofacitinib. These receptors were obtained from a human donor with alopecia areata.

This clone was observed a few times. DNA for the CDR3: TGTGCCAGCAGCCAAGAAGAGGGTGCTACCGGGGAGCTGTTTTTT. Protein product: CASSQEEGATGELFF. The J gene is TRBJ2-2, the V gene TRBV4-2; tentative D call: TRBD2 (5 bases). The germline V and J ends were trimmed by 0 bases and 5 bases, with 10 bases remaining between them. The CDR3 covers 15 residues. CDR1 and CDR2 from the germline V gene are LGHNA and YNFKEQ.

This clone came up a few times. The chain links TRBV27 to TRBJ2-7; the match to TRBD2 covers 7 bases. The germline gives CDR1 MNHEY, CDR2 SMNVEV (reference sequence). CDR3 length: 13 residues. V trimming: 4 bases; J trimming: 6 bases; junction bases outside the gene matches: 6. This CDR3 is CASSSGLVSEQYF. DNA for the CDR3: TGTGCCAGCAGTTCCGGACTAGTCTCCGAGCAGTACTTC.